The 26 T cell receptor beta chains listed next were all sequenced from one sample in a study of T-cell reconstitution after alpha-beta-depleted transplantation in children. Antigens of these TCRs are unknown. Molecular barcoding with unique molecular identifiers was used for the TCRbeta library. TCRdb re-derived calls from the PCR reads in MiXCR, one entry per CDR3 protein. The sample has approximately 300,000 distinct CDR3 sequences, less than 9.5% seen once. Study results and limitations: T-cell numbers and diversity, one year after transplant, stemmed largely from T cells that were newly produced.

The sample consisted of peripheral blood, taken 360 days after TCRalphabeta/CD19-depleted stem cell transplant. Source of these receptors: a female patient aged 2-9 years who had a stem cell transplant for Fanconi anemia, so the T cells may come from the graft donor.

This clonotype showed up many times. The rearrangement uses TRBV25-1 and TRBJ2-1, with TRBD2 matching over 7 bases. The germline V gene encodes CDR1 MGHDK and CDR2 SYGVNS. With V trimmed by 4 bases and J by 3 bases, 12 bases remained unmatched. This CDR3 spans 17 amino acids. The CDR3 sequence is CASSGIGGRGSYNEQFF. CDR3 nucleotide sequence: TGTGCCAGCAGTGGGATCGGTGGGCGCGGGAGCTACAATGAGCAGTTCTTC.

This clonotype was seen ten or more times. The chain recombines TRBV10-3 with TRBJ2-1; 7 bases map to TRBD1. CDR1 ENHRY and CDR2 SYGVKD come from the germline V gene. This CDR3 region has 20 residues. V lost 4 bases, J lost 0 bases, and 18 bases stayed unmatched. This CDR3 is CAISGIDRESSSSSYNEQFF. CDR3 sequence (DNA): TGTGCCATCAGTGGGATCGACAGGGAGAGTTCCTCGAGCTCCTACAATGAGCAGTTCTTC.

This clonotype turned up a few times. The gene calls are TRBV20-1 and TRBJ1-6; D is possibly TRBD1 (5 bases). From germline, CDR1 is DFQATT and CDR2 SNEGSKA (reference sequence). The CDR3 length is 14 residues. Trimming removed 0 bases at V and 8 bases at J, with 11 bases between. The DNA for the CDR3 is TGCAGTGCTAGAGATCGGAGAGGGGATTCACCCCTCCACTTT. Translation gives CSARDRRGDSPLHF.

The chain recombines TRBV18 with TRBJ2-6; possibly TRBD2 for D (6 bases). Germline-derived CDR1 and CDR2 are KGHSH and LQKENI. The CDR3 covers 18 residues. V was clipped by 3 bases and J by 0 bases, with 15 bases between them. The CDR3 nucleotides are TGTGCCAGCTCACCTCCGGGCGGGGCCCCCTCTGGGGCCAACGTCCTGACTTTC. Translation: CASSPPGGAPSGANVLTF.

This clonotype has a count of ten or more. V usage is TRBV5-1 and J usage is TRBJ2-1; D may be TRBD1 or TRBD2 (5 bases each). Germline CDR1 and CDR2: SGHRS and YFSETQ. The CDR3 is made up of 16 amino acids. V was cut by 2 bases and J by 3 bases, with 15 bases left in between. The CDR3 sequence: CASSLYPGPSYNEQFF. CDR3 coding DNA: TGCGCCAGCAGCTTATACCCGGGACCCAGCTACAATGAGCAGTTCTTC.

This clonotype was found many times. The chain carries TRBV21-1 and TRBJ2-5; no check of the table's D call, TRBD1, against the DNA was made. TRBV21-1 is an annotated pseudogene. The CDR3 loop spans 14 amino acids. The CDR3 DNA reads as TGTGCCAGCAGCAATTCGGGACAGGGAGAGACCCAGTACTTC. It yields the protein CASSNSGQGETQYF.

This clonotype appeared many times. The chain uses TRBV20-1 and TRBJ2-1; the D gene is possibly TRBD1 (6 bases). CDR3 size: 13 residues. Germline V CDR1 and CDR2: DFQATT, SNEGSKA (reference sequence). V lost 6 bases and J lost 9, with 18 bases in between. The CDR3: CSAGGGLAAEQFF. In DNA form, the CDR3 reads TGCAGTGCGGGTGGGGGCCTGGCCGCTGAGCAGTTCTTC.

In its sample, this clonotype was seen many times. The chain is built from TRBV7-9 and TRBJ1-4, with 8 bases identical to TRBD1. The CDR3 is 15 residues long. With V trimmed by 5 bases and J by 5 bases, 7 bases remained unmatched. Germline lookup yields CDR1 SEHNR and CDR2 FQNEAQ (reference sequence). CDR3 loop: CASSANRGRNEKLFF. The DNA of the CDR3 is TGTGCCAGCAGCGCGAACAGGGGGAGAAATGAAAAACTGTTTTTT.

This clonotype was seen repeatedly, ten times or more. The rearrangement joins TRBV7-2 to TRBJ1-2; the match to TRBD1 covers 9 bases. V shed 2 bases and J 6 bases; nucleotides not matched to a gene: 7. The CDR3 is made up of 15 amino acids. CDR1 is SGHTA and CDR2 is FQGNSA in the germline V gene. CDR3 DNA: TGTGCCAGCAGCTTATTTACAGGGGGCGCAAATGGCTACACCTTC. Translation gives CASSLFTGGANGYTF.

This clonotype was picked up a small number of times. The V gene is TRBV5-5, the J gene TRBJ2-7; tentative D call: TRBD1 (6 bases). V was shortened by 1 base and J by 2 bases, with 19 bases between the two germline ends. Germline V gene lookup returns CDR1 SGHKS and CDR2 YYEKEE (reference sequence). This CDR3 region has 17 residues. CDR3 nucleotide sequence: TGTGCCAGCAGCTTGAGGATAATAGCAGGGGCTACCTACGAGCAGTACTTC. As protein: CASSLRIIAGATYEQYF.

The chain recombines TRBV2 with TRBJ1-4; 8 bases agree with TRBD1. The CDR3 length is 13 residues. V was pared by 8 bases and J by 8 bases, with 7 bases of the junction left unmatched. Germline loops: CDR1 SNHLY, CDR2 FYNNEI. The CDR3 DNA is TGTGCCAGCGGGGACAGGTTGCAAGAAAAACTGTTTTTT. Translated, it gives CASGDRLQEKLFF.

CDR3 DNA: TGCAGTGCCCCCTCGGACAGGGTCTCGCGGGGCTACACCTTC. Translated, it gives CSAPSDRVSRGYTF. The V call is TRBV20-1, the J call TRBJ1-2; 8 bases are a match to TRBD1. Germline V gene lookup returns CDR1 DFQATT and CDR2 SNEGSKA (reference sequence). With 6 bases clipped from V and 8 bases from J, the junction kept 14 bases outside the gene matches. CDR3 length: 14 residues.

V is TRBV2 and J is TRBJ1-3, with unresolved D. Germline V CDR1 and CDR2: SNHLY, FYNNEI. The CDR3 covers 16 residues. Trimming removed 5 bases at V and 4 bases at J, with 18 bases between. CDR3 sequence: CASSTQRAAGGNTIYF. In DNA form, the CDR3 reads TGTGCCAGCAGTACTCAAAGGGCAGCGGGAGGAAACACCATATATTTT. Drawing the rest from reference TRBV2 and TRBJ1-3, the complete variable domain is EPEVTQTPSHQVTQMGQEVILRCVPISNHLYFYWYRQILGQKVEFLVSFYNNEISEKSEIFDDQFSVERPDGSNFTLKIRSTKLEDSAMYFCASSTQRAAGGNTIYFGEGSWLTVV.

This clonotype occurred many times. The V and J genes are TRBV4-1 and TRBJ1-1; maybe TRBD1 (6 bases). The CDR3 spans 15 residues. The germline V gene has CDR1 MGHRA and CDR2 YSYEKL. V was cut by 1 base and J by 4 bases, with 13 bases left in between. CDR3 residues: CASSQGSLTGTEAFF. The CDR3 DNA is TGCGCCAGCAGCCAAGGGAGCCTGACAGGCACTGAAGCTTTCTTT.

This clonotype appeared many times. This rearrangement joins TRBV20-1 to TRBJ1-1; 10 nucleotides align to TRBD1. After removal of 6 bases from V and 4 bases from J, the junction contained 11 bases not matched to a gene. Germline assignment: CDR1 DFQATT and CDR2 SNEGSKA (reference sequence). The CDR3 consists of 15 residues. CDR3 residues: CSAQAPDRGITEAFF. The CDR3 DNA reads TGCAGTGCGCAAGCTCCGGACAGGGGGATCACTGAAGCTTTCTTT.

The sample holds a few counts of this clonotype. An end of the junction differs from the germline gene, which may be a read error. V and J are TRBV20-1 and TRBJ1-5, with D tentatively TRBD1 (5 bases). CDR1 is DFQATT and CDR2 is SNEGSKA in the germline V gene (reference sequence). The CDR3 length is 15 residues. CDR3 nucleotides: TGCAGTGCTCGAGAGAGGGTTATAGGGGATCAGCCCCAGCATTTT. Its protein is CSARERVIGDQPQHF.

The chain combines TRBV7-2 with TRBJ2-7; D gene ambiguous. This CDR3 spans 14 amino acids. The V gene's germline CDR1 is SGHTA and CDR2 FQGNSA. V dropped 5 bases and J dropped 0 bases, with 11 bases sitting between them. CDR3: CASSLSPASYEQYF. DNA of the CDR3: TGTGCCAGCAGCCTAAGCCCAGCCTCCTACGAGCAGTACTTC. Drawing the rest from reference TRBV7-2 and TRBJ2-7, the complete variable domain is GAGVSQSPSNKVTEKGKDVELRCDPISGHTALYWYRQSLGQGLEFLIYFQGNSAPDKSGLPSDRFSAERTGGSVSTLTIQRTQQEDSAVYLCASSLSPASYEQYFGPGTRLTVT.

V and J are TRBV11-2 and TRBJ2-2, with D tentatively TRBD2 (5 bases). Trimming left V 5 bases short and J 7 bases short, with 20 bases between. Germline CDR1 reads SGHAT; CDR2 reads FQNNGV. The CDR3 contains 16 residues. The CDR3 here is CASSPIERARIGELFF. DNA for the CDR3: TGTGCCAGCAGCCCGATCGAGAGGGCAAGGATCGGGGAGCTGTTTTTT.

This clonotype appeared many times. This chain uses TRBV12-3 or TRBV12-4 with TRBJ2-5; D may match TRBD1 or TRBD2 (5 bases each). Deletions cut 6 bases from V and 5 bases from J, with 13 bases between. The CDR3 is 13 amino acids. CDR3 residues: CASRAGTGETQYF. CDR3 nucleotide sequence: TGTGCCAGCAGAGCCGGGACGGGGGAGACCCAGTACTTC.

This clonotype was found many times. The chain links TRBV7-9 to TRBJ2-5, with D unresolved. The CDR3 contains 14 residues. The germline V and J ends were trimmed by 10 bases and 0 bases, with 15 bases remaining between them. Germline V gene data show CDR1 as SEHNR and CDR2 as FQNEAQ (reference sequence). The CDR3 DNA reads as TGTGCCACCCGGCCCTTTTCGTACCAAGAGACCCAGTACTTC. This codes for CATRPFSYQETQYF. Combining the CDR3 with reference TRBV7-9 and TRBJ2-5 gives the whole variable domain DTGVSQNPRHKITKRGQNVTFRCDPISEHNRLYWYRQTLGQGPEFLTYFQNEAQLEKSRLLSDRFSAERPKGSFSTLEIQRTEQGDSAMYLCATRPFSYQETQYFGPGTRLLVL.

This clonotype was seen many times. CDR3 sequence (DNA): TGTGCCATCAGTGAGAAACAGGGGTCCTCTGGAAACACCATATATTTT. Translation gives CAISEKQGSSGNTIYF. The rearrangement joins TRBV10-3 to TRBJ1-3; 7 bases line up with TRBD1. In germline, CDR1 is ENHRY, CDR2 SYGVKD. The CDR3 extends over 16 amino acids. The junction had 4 bases not matched to a gene; V was cut back by 2 bases and J by 0 bases.

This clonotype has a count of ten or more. The CDR3 region is CASTRRAARNYGYTF. The CDR3 DNA reads TGTGCCAGCACCAGACGCGCAGCTCGGAACTATGGCTACACCTTC. The chain employs TRBV7-2 and TRBJ1-2; D ambiguous. The CDR3 sequence is 15 residues long. The germline CDR1 and CDR2 sequences are SGHTA and FQGNSA. V was pared by 7 bases and J by 2 bases, with 17 bases between. The variable domain in full, completed from reference TRBV7-2 and TRBJ1-2, reads GAGVSQSPSNKVTEKGKDVELRCDPISGHTALYWYRQSLGQGLEFLIYFQGNSAPDKSGLPSDRFSAERTGGSVSTLTIQRTQQEDSAVYLCASTRRAARNYGYTFGSGTRLTVV.

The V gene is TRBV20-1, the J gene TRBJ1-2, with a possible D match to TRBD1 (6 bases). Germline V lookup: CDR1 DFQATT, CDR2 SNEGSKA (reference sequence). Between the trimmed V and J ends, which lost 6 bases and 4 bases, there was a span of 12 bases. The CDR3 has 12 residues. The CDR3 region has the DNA TGCAGTGCAGGGGGAGGGGCCTATGGCTACACCTTC. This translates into CSAGGGAYGYTF.

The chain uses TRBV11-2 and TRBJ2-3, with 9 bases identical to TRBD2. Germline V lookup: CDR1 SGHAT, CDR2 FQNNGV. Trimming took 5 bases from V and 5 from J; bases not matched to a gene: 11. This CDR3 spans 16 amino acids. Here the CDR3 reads CASSPAGGGAIDTQYF. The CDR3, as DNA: TGTGCCAGCAGCCCCGCTGGCGGGGGGGCCATAGATACGCAGTATTTT. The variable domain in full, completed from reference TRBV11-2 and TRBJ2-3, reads EAGVAQSPRYKIIEKRQSVAFWCNPISGHATLYWYQQILGQGPKLLIQFQNNGVVDDSQLPKDRFSAERLKGVDSTLKIQPAKLEDSAVYLCASSPAGGGAIDTQYFGPGTRLTVL.

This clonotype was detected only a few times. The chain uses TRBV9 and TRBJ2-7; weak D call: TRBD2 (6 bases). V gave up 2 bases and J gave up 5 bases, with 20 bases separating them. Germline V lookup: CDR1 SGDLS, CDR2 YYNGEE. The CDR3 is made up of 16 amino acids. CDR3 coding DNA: TGTGCCAGCAGCGTTACCGGGAGCCCCCGGTTGAACGAGCAGTACTTC. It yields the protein CASSVTGSPRLNEQYF.

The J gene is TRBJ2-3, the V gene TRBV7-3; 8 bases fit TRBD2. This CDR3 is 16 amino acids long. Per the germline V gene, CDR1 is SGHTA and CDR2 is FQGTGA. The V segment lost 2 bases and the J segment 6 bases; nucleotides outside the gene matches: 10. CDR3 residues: CASSLVVGGGSDTQYF. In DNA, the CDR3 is TGTGCCAGCAGCTTAGTGGTCGGGGGGGGTTCGGATACGCAGTATTTT.